This TCR beta chain was observed in a study of graft-versus-host responses after intestinal transplantation. On the study more broadly: Every transplant recipient was induced with anti-thymocyte globulin, then maintained on tacrolimus and steroids for around 3 years. Study findings and constraints: Some GvH clones were seen earlier in gut or blood, suggesting intestinal origin. Within the allografts of patients who had graft-donor T cell macrochimerism, graft-versus-host to host-versus-graft clonal ratios were high.

Comment on this clone: As yet, its antigen is unknown.

There are 18 residues in the CDR3. The V gene end was trimmed by 4 bases and the J gene end by 0 bases; junction bases not matched to a gene: 14. Germline V lookup: CDR1 GTSNPN, CDR2 SVGIG (reference sequence). Clones were read by immunoSEQ multiplex PCR, and TCRdb kept only the in-frame ones, dropping some. Of some 110,000 clones listed, about 92% are singletons. Sequences were derived from unstimulated CD4+ T cells sorted from spleen or lymph node cells, sampled before transplant. The clonotype originates from a human donor who was the organ donor for an intestinal transplant. The V and J genes are TRBV30 and TRBJ2-1; TRBD2 matches at 8 bases. CDR3: CAWIPGLVPPSSYNEQFF. CDR3 in DNA: TGTGCCTGGATACCGGGACTAGTCCCCCCGAGCTCCTACAATGAGCAGTTCTTC.